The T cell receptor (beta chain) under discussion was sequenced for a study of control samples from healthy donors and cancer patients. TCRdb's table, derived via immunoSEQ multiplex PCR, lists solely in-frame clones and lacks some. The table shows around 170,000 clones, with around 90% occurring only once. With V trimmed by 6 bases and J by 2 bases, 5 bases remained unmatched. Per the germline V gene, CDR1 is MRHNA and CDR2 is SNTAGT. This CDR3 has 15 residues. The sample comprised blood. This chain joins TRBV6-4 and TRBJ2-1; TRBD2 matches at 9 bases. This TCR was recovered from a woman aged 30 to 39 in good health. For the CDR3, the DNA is TGTGCCAGCAGCAGACTAGCGGCAGCCTACAATGAGCAGTTCTTC. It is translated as CASSRLAAAYNEQFF.